This TCR beta chain is drawn from a study of blood T cell repertoires in COVID-19. On the study more broadly: PBMCs, B-cell-depleted T cells, or T cells provided the cDNA or gDNA that made up the material.

Enrolment of Seattle patients took place during active infection, and they were followed longitudinally. This CDR3 has 13 residues. V lost 5 bases and J lost 4; bases outside the gene matches: 5. Per germline, CDR1 SGHVS and CDR2 FQNEAQ. Per the original data handling: Cell counts per sample came from amplifying reference gene primers. Some clones are missing from TCRdb's copy, which holds only in-frame ones; the method was immunoSEQ multiplex PCR. For V, J and clone size, that table is used; D and trimming come from the DNA. Among 350,000 to 500,000 clones listed, roughly 90% were seen once. Only one count was recorded for this clone.

The rearrangement joins TRBV7-8 to TRBJ2-7; 7 nucleotides match TRBD1. The sequenced material came from peripheral blood. The TCR sequence derives from a man aged 18 to 35 with COVID-19, enrolled during active disease. The CDR3 nucleotides read TGTGCCAGCAGCGCTAACAGGGGATACGAGCAGTACTTC. It specifies CASSANRGYEQYF.